The 23 T cell receptor beta chains below were found in one sample sequenced in a study of CD8 T cells in ankylosing spondylitis. TCRdb re-derived calls from the 5' RACE reads in MiXCR, one entry per CDR3 protein. Among about 240,000 distinct CDR3 sequences, approximately 8.4% were seen once, and the ten largest hold 4.8%. Sequencing was carried out using blood, either unsorted or a sorted T cell fraction (not recorded which). The receptors here all came from a female donor with ankylosing spondylitis or in good health (not recorded which).

This clonotype was detected many times. The chain links TRBV20-1 to TRBJ2-1, with D possibly matching TRBD2 (5 bases). V was pared by 5 bases and J by 3 bases, with 11 bases between. Germline lookup yields CDR1 DFQATT and CDR2 SNEGSKA (reference sequence). The length of the CDR3 is 13 residues. The CDR3 nucleotides are TGCAGTGCTCTGGACTCCCACTACAATGAGCAGTTCTTC. It translates to CSALDSHYNEQFF.

Comment on this clonotype: A much larger clone differs from this one at a single base, so this may be a read error. The V and J genes are TRBV10-3 and TRBJ2-1; 8 nucleotides match TRBD2. V lost 5 bases, J lost 0 bases, and 9 bases stayed unmatched. Germline V gene lookup returns CDR1 ENHRY and CDR2 SYGVKD. The CDR3 is made up of 17 amino acids. The CDR3 DNA reads TGTGCCATCAGTTTCAGCGGGAGTGACGGCTCCTACAATGAGCAGTTCTTC. Translated, it gives CAISFSGSDGSYNEQFF.

The chain carries TRBV11-2 and TRBJ1-1; a possible D gene is TRBD1 (5 bases). CDR1 SGHAT and CDR2 FQNNGV come from the germline V gene. Trimming cost V 5 bases and J 2 bases, with 18 bases left between them. The CDR3 consists of 16 residues. CDR3 loop: CASSLIWGRRNTEAFF. CDR3 DNA sequence: TGTGCCAGCAGCCTGATTTGGGGGAGGCGTAACACTGAAGCTTTCTTT. The full variable domain, rest sourced from reference TRBV11-2 and TRBJ1-1, is EAGVAQSPRYKIIEKRQSVAFWCNPISGHATLYWYQQILGQGPKLLIQFQNNGVVDDSQLPKDRFSAERLKGVDSTLKIQPAKLEDSAVYLCASSLIWGRRNTEAFFGQGTRLTVV.

In its sample, this clonotype was seen many times. The V gene is TRBV25-1, the J gene TRBJ1-2; possibly TRBD1 for D (5 bases). CDR1 is MGHDK and CDR2 is SYGVNS in the germline V gene. The CDR3 consists of 15 residues. Trimming took 2 bases from V and 4 from J, leaving 14 bases between them. The CDR3 is CASSEGGAVFYGYTF. CDR3 DNA: TGTGCCAGCAGTGAAGGCGGGGCAGTCTTCTATGGCTACACCTTC.

This clonotype showed up just a few times. This rearrangement joins TRBV6-2 or TRBV6-3 to TRBJ1-5, with D possibly being TRBD1 (5 bases). Germline assignment: CDR1 MNHEY and CDR2 SVGEGT. This CDR3 comprises 16 residues. V was cut by 2 bases and J by 2 bases, with 13 bases left in between. CDR3: CASSYIARAGNQPQHF. CDR3 in DNA: TGTGCCAGCAGTTACATCGCCAGGGCAGGCAATCAGCCCCAGCATTTT.

This clonotype was found many times. The chain has TRBV20-1 and TRBJ2-1, with 7 bases that match TRBD2. The germline gives CDR1 DFQATT, CDR2 SNEGSKA (reference sequence). The ends lost 0 bases at V and 3 bases at J; junction bases unmatched: 5. The CDR3 is made up of 15 amino acids. CDR3 amino acids: CSARDQRGIYNEQFF. In DNA, the CDR3 is TGCAGTGCTAGAGATCAGCGGGGAATCTACAATGAGCAGTTCTTC.

About this clonotype: A read error is possible here, since a much larger clone lies one base away. The J gene is TRBJ1-5, the V gene TRBV20-1; D is uncertain. V lost 2 bases to trimming and J lost 1 base, with 6 bases between them. This CDR3 comprises 13 residues. Germline V gene lookup returns CDR1 DFQATT and CDR2 SNEGSKA (reference sequence). The CDR3 loop reads CSARLLSNQPQHF. In DNA form, the CDR3 reads TGCAGTGCTAGATTGTTAAGCAATCAGCCCCAGCATTTT.

There are a few counts of this clonotype. This chain links TRBV10-1 with TRBJ2-1, with D uncertain. V dropped 4 bases and J dropped 8 bases, with 12 bases sitting between them. The CDR3 totals 13 residues. Germline V lookup: CDR1 WNHNN, CDR2 SYGVQD (reference sequence). The DNA of the CDR3 is TGCGCCAGCAGTGGTTCCATCGGTTATGAGCAGTTCTTC. Its protein is CASSGSIGYEQFF.

This clonotype was recorded many times. The J gene is TRBJ2-7, the V gene TRBV15; 7 positions match TRBD1. This CDR3 is built from 15 residues. J gave up 4 bases and V 1 base, and 7 bases lay outside the gene matches. Per germline, CDR1 LNHNV and CDR2 YYDKDF (reference sequence). CDR3 region: CATSRADTGEYEQYF. CDR3 in DNA: TGTGCCACCAGCAGAGCGGACACAGGGGAGTACGAGCAGTACTTC.

As concerns this clonotype: This may be a read error, as it is one base from a much larger clone. The J gene is TRBJ1-1, the V gene TRBV29-1, with D perhaps matching TRBD1 (6 bases). This CDR3 has 14 amino acids. CDR1 SQVTM and CDR2 ANQGSEA come from the germline V gene. CDR3 in amino acids: CSVDRGGVNTVAFF. For the CDR3, the DNA is TGCAGCGTTGACAGGGGAGGTGTTAACACTGTAGCTTTCTTT.

At least ten counts were recorded for this clonotype. The rearrangement links TRBV4-3 to TRBJ1-1; 9 positions agree with TRBD1. Losses at the gene ends were 0 bases for V and 3 bases for J; bases not matched to a gene: 11. The germline V gene encodes CDR1 LGHNA and CDR2 YSLEER. The CDR3 runs to 18 residues. Here the CDR3 reads CASSQDGTGKNFDTEAFF. The CDR3 DNA is TGCGCCAGCAGCCAAGATGGGACAGGGAAGAACTTTGACACTGAAGCTTTCTTT.

This clonotype was picked up many times. The rearrangement links TRBV27 to TRBJ1-1, with a possible D match to TRBD1 (6 bases). The V gene's germline CDR1 is MNHEY and CDR2 SMNVEV (reference sequence). V lost 3 bases to trimming and J lost 5 bases, with 13 bases between them. The CDR3 spans 14 residues. The CDR3 reads CASSFTGGGTEAFF. The CDR3 coding sequence is TGTGCCAGCAGTTTTACGGGGGGCGGGACTGAAGCTTTCTTT.

This clonotype was recorded at least ten times. The gene calls are TRBV15 and TRBJ2-1; the match to TRBD2 covers 12 bases. This CDR3 has 14 residues. The V and J ends lost 4 bases and 10 bases, in that order; junction bases with no gene match: 5. The germline V gene encodes CDR1 LNHNV and CDR2 YYDKDF (reference sequence). CDR3 in amino acids: CATSMSGTSGEQFF. In DNA form, the CDR3 reads TGTGCCACCAGCATGTCCGGGACTAGCGGGGAGCAGTTCTTC.

This clonotype occurred a few times. This chain joins TRBV20-1 and TRBJ2-7; TRBD2 agrees at 9 bases. The CDR3 length is 15 residues. Germline V gives CDR1 DFQATT, CDR2 SNEGSKA (reference sequence). J lost 3 bases, V lost 6 bases, and 12 bases had no gene match. CDR3 DNA sequence: TGCAGTGCCCAGACCGGGCGGGAGGGACTCTACGAGCAGTACTTC. This translates into CSAQTGREGLYEQYF.

The table lists this clonotype with many counts. The chain combines TRBV9 with TRBJ2-1; 12 bases match TRBD2. Trimming cost V 0 bases and J 9 bases; bases outside gene matches: 10. The germline CDR1 and CDR2 sequences are SGDLS and YYNGEE. CDR3 length equals 17 residues. The CDR3 bases are TGTGCCAGCAGCGTAGCCGGACTCCTAGCGGGAGGGAGTGAGCAGTTCTTC. Protein sequence: CASSVAGLLAGGSEQFF.

The V call is TRBV7-9, the J call TRBJ2-6; D remains ambiguous. V was pared by 9 bases and J by 4 bases, with 13 bases between. The CDR3 spans 14 residues. Germline-derived CDR1 and CDR2 are SEHNR and FQNEAQ (reference sequence). CDR3 in DNA: TGTGCCAGGGGCCGGGTGGACGGGGCCAACGTCCTGACTTTC. It is translated as CARGRVDGANVLTF.

Many counts were recorded for this clonotype. The rearrangement uses TRBV3-1 and TRBJ2-1; 9 bases line up with TRBD1. The CDR3 sequence is 19 residues long. Looked up from germline, CDR1 is LGHDT and CDR2 is YNNKEL (reference sequence). After removal of 0 bases from V and 0 bases from J, the junction contained 9 bases not matched to a gene. CDR3 sequence: CASSQEQGARVGSYNEQFF. The CDR3 region has the DNA TGTGCCAGCAGCCAAGAACAGGGGGCGCGGGTCGGCTCCTACAATGAGCAGTTCTTC.

This clonotype was seen repeatedly, ten times or more. The chain has TRBV5-1 and TRBJ2-1; 7 bases match TRBD2. Germline CDR1 reads SGHRS; CDR2 reads YFSETQ. Trimming at V came to 2 bases and at J to 2 bases, leaving 7 bases not matched to a gene. This CDR3 is built from 16 residues. The CDR3 sequence is CASSFSPSGTYNEQFF. CDR3 nucleotide sequence: TGCGCCAGCAGCTTCTCCCCTAGCGGCACCTACAATGAGCAGTTCTTC.

Only a few counts were recorded for this clonotype. V usage is TRBV13 and J usage is TRBJ1-1; maybe TRBD1 (5 bases). The CDR3 has 15 amino acids. The V gene's germline CDR1 is PRHDT and CDR2 FYEKMQ (reference sequence). V was shortened by 6 bases and J by 0 bases, with 14 bases between the two germline ends. CDR3 sequence reads: CASRVRGGMNTEAFF. The CDR3 nucleotides read TGTGCCAGCAGGGTAAGGGGCGGCATGAACACTGAAGCTTTCTTT.

This clonotype was seen at least ten times. The gene calls are TRBV28 and TRBJ2-5; perhaps TRBD2 as D (6 bases). The CDR3 runs to 15 residues. The germline CDR1 and CDR2 sequences are MDHEN and SYDVKM. V was shortened by 2 bases and J by 5 bases, with 15 bases between the two germline ends. CDR3: CASSLGGSGDETQYF. Here the CDR3 DNA reads TGTGCCAGCAGTTTAGGAGGGAGCGGTGATGAGACCCAGTACTTC.

A few counts support this clonotype. The chain recombines TRBV29-1 with TRBJ2-3; 11 bases line up with TRBD1. The germline CDR1 and CDR2 sequences are SQVTM and ANQGSEA. This CDR3 is 14 amino acids long. The V segment lost 6 bases and the J segment 2 bases; nucleotides outside the gene matches: 4. In nucleotides, the CDR3 is TGCAGCGTGGGACAGGGGGACCCCACAGATACGCAGTATTTT. Translation gives CSVGQGDPTDTQYF.

This clonotype was detected ten times or more. The chain joins TRBV7-8 to TRBJ2-7; D may be TRBD1 (5 bases). With 0 bases removed from V and 4 bases from J, the gap between germline ends came to 7 bases. The germline V gene encodes CDR1 SGHVS and CDR2 FQNEAQ. The CDR3 covers 13 residues. The CDR3 DNA reads TGTGCCAGCAGCTTAGCGACAGAATACGAGCAGTACTTC. This encodes CASSLATEYEQYF. Based on the CDR3 plus reference TRBV7-8 and TRBJ2-7, the full variable domain is GAGVSQSPRYKVAKRGQDVALRCDPISGHVSLFWYQQALGQGPEFLTYFQNEAQLDKSGLPSDRFFAERPEGSVSTLKIQRTQQEDSAVYLCASSLATEYEQYFGPGTRLTVT.

Ten or more counts support this clonotype. This chain uses TRBV28 with TRBJ2-3; D is perhaps TRBD1 or TRBD2 (6 bases each). V was pared by 5 bases and J by 2 bases, with 14 bases between. The CDR3 runs to 15 residues. Germline lookup yields CDR1 MDHEN and CDR2 SYDVKM. In nucleotides, the CDR3 is TGTGCCAGCAGTGGGGGCCAGGGACTCACAGATACGCAGTATTTT. Encoded protein: CASSGGQGLTDTQYF.